The 30 T cell receptor beta chains given below trace back to one sample, sequenced in a study of blood T cell repertoires in COVID-19. The repertoire was sequenced with immunoSEQ multiplex PCR; TCRdb's copy has only in-frame clones and lacks some. Of under 75,000 clones listed, 88% are singletons. Sequencing used peripheral blood. These receptors were obtained from a human donor in a cohort sampled during active COVID-19.

This clone was detected a few times. The genes are TRBV28 and TRBJ2-4, with 7 bases identical to TRBD2. Looked up from germline, CDR1 is MDHEN and CDR2 is SYDVKM. CDR3 size: 15 residues. Losses at the gene ends were 8 bases for V and 1 base for J; bases not matched to a gene: 8. The CDR3 sequence: CASGAGVVAKNIQYF. As DNA, the CDR3 is TGTGCCAGCGGCGCGGGGGTGGTGGCCAAAAACATTCAGTACTTC. The full variable domain, rest sourced from reference TRBV28 and TRBJ2-4, is DVKVTQSSRYLVKRTGEKVFLECVQDMDHENMFWYRQDPGLGLRLIYFSYDVKMKEKGDIPEGYSVSREKKERFSLILESASTNQTSMYLCASGAGVVAKNIQYFGAGTRLSVL.

The genes are TRBV4-1 and TRBJ2-3; 7 nucleotides line up with TRBD2. V dropped 1 base and J dropped 2; count of bases not matched to a gene: 3. This CDR3 comprises 15 residues. Germline CDR1 and CDR2: MGHRA and YSYEKL. The CDR3 region is CASSQVGGDTDTQYF. In DNA form, the CDR3 reads TGCGCCAGCAGCCAAGTGGGGGGGGACACAGATACGCAGTATTTT.

V is TRBV9 and J is TRBJ2-1, with 9 bases aligning to TRBD2. The V gene's germline CDR1 is SGDLS and CDR2 YYNGEE. The CDR3 covers 15 residues. The J segment lost 10 bases and the V segment lost 0 bases, leaving 8 bases of the junction unmatched. CDR3 coding DNA: TGTGCCAGCAGCGTAGGCGGGGGGGAATGGGACGAGCAGTTCTTC. It encodes CASSVGGGEWDEQFF.

The J gene is TRBJ1-1, the V gene TRBV29-1; tentatively, D is TRBD1 (5 bases). The V end lost 2 bases, the J end lost 4 bases, and 20 bases lay between the germline ends. CDR1 and CDR2 from the germline V gene are SQVTM and ANQGSEA. The CDR3 sequence is 16 residues long. The CDR3 sequence is CSVESGRRAAATEAFF. The DNA of the CDR3 is TGCAGCGTTGAATCAGGGCGAAGGGCGGCGGCCACTGAAGCTTTCTTT.

The chain uses TRBV19 and TRBJ1-2; D gene unclear. V lost 6 bases, J lost 2 bases, and 13 bases lay in between. Per germline, CDR1 LNHDA and CDR2 SQIVND (reference sequence). CDR3 length: 14 amino acids. The CDR3 sequence: CASRRVGGNYGYTF. Written as DNA, the CDR3 is TGTGCCAGTAGGCGGGTAGGCGGGAACTATGGCTACACCTTC.

In its sample, this clone was seen once. The rearrangement uses TRBV5-6 and TRBJ2-6; 9 bases fit TRBD1. This CDR3 region has 18 residues. Trimming took 4 bases from V and 2 from J; bases not matched to a gene: 10. Germline V gene lookup returns CDR1 SGHDT and CDR2 YYEEEE. CDR3 DNA sequence: TGTGCCAGCAGCCGTGGGACAGGGTTTTTTGCTGGGGCCAACGTCCTGACTTTC. Its protein product is CASSRGTGFFAGANVLTF.

The gene calls are TRBV11-2 and TRBJ1-3, with a possible D match to TRBD1 (6 bases). The germline V and J ends were trimmed by 4 bases and 8 bases, with 15 bases remaining between them. The CDR3 length is 14 residues. Germline CDR1 SGHAT, CDR2 FQNNGV. DNA of the CDR3: TGTGCCAGCAGCTATGTTATCAGGGGTGACACCATATATTTT. Its translation is CASSYVIRGDTIYF.

This clone appeared a few times. The gene calls are TRBV28 and TRBJ1-3; D gene unclear. Germline V gene data show CDR1 as MDHEN and CDR2 as SYDVKM. Trimming removed 3 bases at V and 0 bases at J, with 6 bases between. CDR3 length equals 14 residues. The CDR3 nucleotides read TGTGCCAGCAGTTTCCCCGGCTCTGGAAACACCATATATTTT. Translated: CASSFPGSGNTIYF.

The V gene is TRBV7-9, the J gene TRBJ1-3; D is unresolved. The V end was cut by 4 bases, the J end by 4 bases, with 14 bases between. The CDR3 is 15 amino acids. Germline V lookup: CDR1 SEHNR, CDR2 FQNEAQ (reference sequence). In DNA form, the CDR3 reads TGTGCCAGCAGCTCAAGATCGACAAGGGGAAACACCATATATTTT. It yields the protein CASSSRSTRGNTIYF.

The chain combines TRBV2 with TRBJ2-2, with 7 bases matching TRBD2. CDR3 size: 18 residues. J lost 0 bases, V lost 6 bases, and 13 bases had no gene match. Germline lookup yields CDR1 SNHLY and CDR2 FYNNEI. CDR3 loop: CASSRTPPGGANTGELFF. CDR3 nucleotides: TGTGCCAGCAGCCGAACGCCACCTGGGGGGGCGAACACCGGGGAGCTGTTTTTT.

This chain joins TRBV7-9 and TRBJ2-7, with no clear D. Germline V gives CDR1 SEHNR, CDR2 FQNEAQ (reference sequence). V lost 1 base and J 8 bases, leaving 9 bases between the germline ends. The length of the CDR3 is 12 residues. CDR3 in amino acids: CASSLVFTQQYF. The CDR3 nucleotides read TGTGCCAGCAGCTTAGTCTTTACACAGCAGTACTTC.

The gene calls are TRBV9 and TRBJ2-6; maybe TRBD1 (6 bases). The CDR3 extends over 17 amino acids. V gave up 1 base and J gave up 3 bases, with 14 bases separating them. Looked up from germline, CDR1 is SGDLS and CDR2 is YYNGEE. The CDR3 sequence is CASSVQGKGSGANVLTF. The CDR3 DNA reads TGTGCCAGCAGCGTACAGGGGAAAGGAAGTGGGGCCAACGTCCTGACTTTC.

For the CDR3, the DNA is TGTGCCAGCAGCTTAAAGACTCTCCCAGGGGGCGAGCAGTACTTC. Its translation is CASSLKTLPGGEQYF. V and J are TRBV7-3 and TRBJ2-7, with 7 bases aligning to TRBD1. This CDR3 contains 15 residues. V was clipped by 1 base and J by 6 bases; unmatched bases: 9. Germline lookup yields CDR1 SGHTA and CDR2 FQGTGA.

This rearrangement joins TRBV9 to TRBJ2-1; no reliable D call. CDR1 is SGDLS, CDR2 YYNGEE, per germline. Between the trimmed V and J ends, which lost 3 bases and 2 bases, there was a span of 9 bases. The CDR3 has 14 amino acids. The CDR3 here is CASSGGFPYNEQFF. CDR3 sequence (DNA): TGTGCCAGCAGCGGAGGTTTTCCCTACAATGAGCAGTTCTTC.

The V gene is TRBV7-9, the J gene TRBJ2-5; weak D call: TRBD2 (6 bases). V was cut by 2 bases and J by 4 bases, with 11 bases left in between. The CDR3 is 14 amino acids. The V gene's germline CDR1 is SEHNR and CDR2 FQNEAQ (reference sequence). The CDR3 spells CASSLHGGSETQYF. The CDR3 DNA is TGTGCCAGCAGCTTACACGGGGGTTCAGAGACCCAGTACTTC.

In its sample, this clone was seen once. The rearrangement links TRBV21-1 to TRBJ1-4; the table's D call of TRBD1 was not tested on the DNA. TRBV21-1 is a recognized pseudogene. The length of the CDR3 is 17 residues. CDR3 loop: CASQTINIGAFNEKLFF. The DNA for the CDR3 is TGTGCCAGCCAAACCATAAATATAGGGGCCTTTAATGAAAAACTGTTTTTT.

V and J are TRBV27 and TRBJ2-7, with a tentative D call TRBD2 (5 bases). The length of the CDR3 is 15 residues. Trimming left V 5 bases short and J 1 base short, with 15 bases between. CDR1 is MNHEY, CDR2 SMNVEV, per germline (reference sequence). CDR3 sequence reads: CASSESQDSSYEQYF. CDR3 coding DNA: TGTGCCAGCAGTGAGTCCCAGGACTCATCCTACGAGCAGTACTTC.

This clone has only one observation. The genes are TRBV28 and TRBJ1-2; D not resolved. This CDR3 has 13 residues. Trimming left V 3 bases short and J 1 base short, with 6 bases between. CDR1 and CDR2 (germline): MDHEN, SYDVKM. Here the CDR3 DNA reads TGTGCCAGCAGTTTGTATAGTAACTATGGCTACACCTTC. Translated, it gives CASSLYSNYGYTF.

This chain uses TRBV5-1 with TRBJ1-6; D gene unclear. The CDR3 is made up of 18 amino acids. Trimming removed 1 base at V and 1 base at J, with 15 bases between. Germline V gives CDR1 SGHRS, CDR2 YFSETQ. CDR3 loop: CASSLRPSGASYNSPLHF. The CDR3 coding sequence is TGCGCCAGCAGCTTGCGACCATCGGGTGCGTCCTATAATTCACCCCTCCACTTT. The variable domain in full, completed from reference TRBV5-1 and TRBJ1-6, reads KAGVTQTPRYLIKTRGQQVTLSCSPISGHRSVSWYQQTPGQGLQFLFEYFSETQRNKGNFPGRFSGRQFSNSRSEMNVSTLELGDSALYLCASSLRPSGASYNSPLHFGNGTRLTVT.

The genes are TRBV7-9 and TRBJ1-1; weak D call: TRBD1 (5 bases). The CDR3 spans 14 residues. The germline V and J ends were trimmed by 4 bases and 4 bases, with 13 bases remaining between them. Germline V lookup: CDR1 SEHNR, CDR2 FQNEAQ (reference sequence). CDR3 sequence (DNA): TGTGCCAGCAGCTCGGCAGGGATGGGCACTGAAGCTTTCTTT. Translated: CASSSAGMGTEAFF.

The gene calls are TRBV18 and TRBJ1-1; TRBD1 aligns across 7 bases. The V and J ends lost 6 bases and 8 bases, in that order; junction bases with no gene match: 6. CDR3 length: 12 amino acids. Germline CDR1 reads KGHSH; CDR2 reads LQKENI. The CDR3 reads CASSGNRGEAFF. DNA for the CDR3: TGTGCCAGCTCGGGAAACAGGGGAGAAGCTTTCTTT.

This chain uses TRBV30 with TRBJ2-5, with 11 bases fitting TRBD2. The germline V gene encodes CDR1 GTSNPN and CDR2 SVGIG (reference sequence). V shed 5 bases and J 9 bases; nucleotides not matched to a gene: 11. This CDR3 region has 14 residues. DNA for the CDR3: TGTGCCTGGGGTAGCGGGGGGGCCCGAGGGGCCCAGTACTTC. It encodes CAWGSGGARGAQYF.

The rearrangement joins TRBV5-1 to TRBJ2-1; a weak D match, TRBD2 (6 bases). With 4 bases removed from V and 8 bases from J, the gap between germline ends came to 19 bases. This CDR3 comprises 15 residues. Germline V gene data show CDR1 as SGHRS and CDR2 as YFSETQ. In DNA form, the CDR3 reads TGCGCCAGCAGCCCCCCCGAGACTAGGAACTATGAGCAGTTCTTC. Encoded protein: CASSPPETRNYEQFF.

This sequence joins TRBV7-9 and TRBJ1-1, with 8 bases lining up with TRBD1. Germline CDR1 and CDR2: SEHNR and FQNEAQ (reference sequence). The junction had 9 bases not matched to a gene; V was cut back by 1 base and J by 5 bases. CDR3 length equals 16 residues. The CDR3: CASSLGAPQGATEAFF. CDR3 sequence (DNA): TGTGCCAGCAGCTTAGGGGCTCCTCAGGGGGCGACTGAAGCTTTCTTT.

The V and J genes are TRBV6-2 or TRBV6-3 and TRBJ1-5, with 9 bases matching TRBD1. The CDR3 spans 18 residues. The germline CDR1 and CDR2 sequences are MNHEY and SVGEGT. Trimming took 6 bases from V and 2 from J; bases not matched to a gene: 14. The CDR3 protein is CASSPRTGVILGNQPQHF. The DNA of the CDR3 is TGTGCCAGCAGCCCTAGGACAGGGGTCATATTGGGCAATCAGCCCCAGCATTTT.

This clone came up a few times. This rearrangement joins TRBV30 to TRBJ1-6; D is perhaps TRBD1 (5 bases). CDR1 is GTSNPN and CDR2 is SVGIG in the germline V gene (reference sequence). The CDR3 consists of 14 residues. The V end lost 5 bases, the J end lost 5 bases, and 13 bases lay between the germline ends. The DNA for the CDR3 is TGTGCCTGGGCCTTGGCAGGGAATAATTCACCCCTCCACTTT. It encodes CAWALAGNNSPLHF.

The chain's CDR3 is CASSTGTGGEKLFF. CDR3 coding DNA: TGTGCCAGCAGCACCGGGACAGGGGGGGAAAAACTGTTTTTT. The chain carries TRBV7-2 and TRBJ1-4; 11 positions match TRBD1. V was pared by 5 bases and J by 8 bases, with 4 bases of the junction left unmatched. This CDR3 spans 14 amino acids. Germline assignment: CDR1 SGHTA and CDR2 FQGNSA.

The rearrangement joins TRBV6-5 to TRBJ2-1; D perhaps matches TRBD1 (6 bases). The V end was cut by 7 bases, the J end by 9 bases, with 22 bases between. The CDR3 has 15 amino acids. The germline gives CDR1 MNHEY, CDR2 SVGAGI. The CDR3 protein is CASIIQGRFSSEQFF. CDR3 DNA: TGTGCCAGCATTATACAGGGAAGGTTTTCGAGTGAGCAGTTCTTC.

V usage is TRBV28 and J usage is TRBJ1-4; D is unclear. Germline V gene sequence: CDR1 MDHEN, CDR2 SYDVKM. The CDR3 contains 18 residues. The germline V and J ends were trimmed by 6 bases and 8 bases, with 28 bases remaining between them. The CDR3: CASSPIKRGPRQIEKLFF. The CDR3 DNA reads as TGTGCCAGCAGCCCGATTAAGCGGGGTCCCCGCCAGATCGAAAAACTGTTTTTT.

The genes are TRBV27 and TRBJ2-1, with TRBD1 identical over 9 bases. This CDR3 is 14 amino acids long. Germline V gene data show CDR1 as MNHEY and CDR2 as SMNVEV (reference sequence). V lost 2 bases and J lost 8; bases outside the gene matches: 4. CDR3 sequence (DNA): TGTGCCAGCAGTTTAGGACAGGGGATCGATGAGCAGTTCTTC. This codes for CASSLGQGIDEQFF.